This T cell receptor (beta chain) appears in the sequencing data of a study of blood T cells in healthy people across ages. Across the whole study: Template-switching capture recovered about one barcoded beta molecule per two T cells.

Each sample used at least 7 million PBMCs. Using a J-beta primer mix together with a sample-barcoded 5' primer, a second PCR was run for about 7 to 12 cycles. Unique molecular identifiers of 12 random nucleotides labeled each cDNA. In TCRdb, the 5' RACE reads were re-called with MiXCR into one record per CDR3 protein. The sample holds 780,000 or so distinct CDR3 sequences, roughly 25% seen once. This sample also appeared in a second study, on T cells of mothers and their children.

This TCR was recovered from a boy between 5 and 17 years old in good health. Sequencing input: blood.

In nucleotides, the CDR3 is TGCGCCAGCAGCTTGGAGGCGGGAGGTGAATACGAGCAGTACTTC. It is translated as CASSLEAGGEYEQYF. V and J are TRBV5-1 and TRBJ2-7; 8 positions match TRBD2. Germline trimming cut 0 bases from V and 4 bases from J; bases unmatched to any gene: 6. Germline V gene sequence: CDR1 SGHRS, CDR2 YFSETQ. This CDR3 is built from 15 residues.